The clone carrying this T cell receptor (beta chain) appeared a few times. Antigen: not known. The V end was cut by 3 bases, the J end by 4 bases, with 16 bases between. Looked up from germline, CDR1 is SGHTA and CDR2 is FQGNSA. CDR3 size: 15 residues. The sample is drawn from a study of blood T cells in healthy people across ages. Study-level findings and limits: Diversity was higher, and naive CD4+ cells more numerous, in long-lived donors than in aged donors. TCR beta diversity, measured per million T cells, fell in a roughly linear way with age.

A second PCR of 7 to 11 cycles used a sample-barcoded 5' primer and a J-beta primer mix. One entry per CDR3 protein results from TCRdb running MiXCR on the 5' RACE reads. The sample shows roughly 2 million distinct CDR3 sequences, around half of them seen only once. This chain uses TRBV7-2 with TRBJ2-7; D remains ambiguous. Sample: blood. This TCR derives from a woman aged 40 to 50 in good health. The CDR3 DNA is TGTGCCAGCAGCTTTTCGCTCGATGAAATATACGAGCAGTACTTC. Translated, it gives CASSFSLDEIYEQYF.